This T cell receptor (beta chain) stems from a study of CD8 T cells in ankylosing spondylitis. Germline-derived CDR1 and CDR2 are DFQATT and SNEGSKA (reference sequence). The CDR3 length is 14 residues. A word on this clonotype: Antigen specificity is unknown.

Findings of the study overall: Seemingly distinctive of ankylosing spondylitis blood was a TCR beta motif formed by eight highly homologous variants.

TCRdb fed the 5' RACE reads into MiXCR, producing one record per CDR3 protein. The top ten clones hold 1% of a sample with 400,000 to 450,000 distinct CDR3 sequences, 17% of them seen once. This receptor was identified in a male donor with ankylosing spondylitis. What was sequenced was blood, either unsorted or a sorted T cell fraction (not recorded which). The J gene is TRBJ2-5, the V gene TRBV20-1; 10 nucleotides line up with TRBD2. CDR3 DNA sequence: TGCAGCCTCAGAGCGGGAGGGTACCAAGAGACCCAGTACTTC. The encoded protein is CSLRAGGYQETQYF.